The 20 T cell receptor beta chains in this list originate from one sample, sequenced in a study of cytomegalovirus exposure and HLA in healthy donors. PCR amplification relied on 60 Vbeta primers (plus 13 Jbeta primers). Sequenced by immunoSEQ multiplex PCR; TCRdb stores in-frame clones only, minus some. The sample has about 73,000 clones; 65% to 80% are singletons. The source material was PBMCs. Receptors originate from a man aged 65 to 85 in good health and CMV-seronegative.

J is TRBJ2-7 and V is TRBV18; TRBD1 aligns across 11 bases. Germline V gives CDR1 KGHSH, CDR2 LQKENI. The CDR3 is 14 residues long. Trimming took 3 bases from V and 6 from J; bases not matched to a gene: 4. CDR3 DNA: TGTGCCAGCTCACCCGCCGGGACAGGGGGCGAGCAGTACTTC. As protein: CASSPAGTGGEQYF.

The V call is TRBV7-9, the J call TRBJ2-3; the match to TRBD2 covers 14 bases. The J segment lost 2 bases and the V segment lost 3 bases, leaving 4 bases of the junction unmatched. The CDR3 has 17 amino acids. The V gene's germline CDR1 is SEHNR and CDR2 FQNEAQ (reference sequence). CDR3: CASSFRTSGGITDTQYF. The CDR3 nucleotides read TGTGCCAGCAGCTTTAGGACTAGCGGGGGGATCACAGATACGCAGTATTTT.

The CDR3 is CASSGRQGFDGNTIYF. The CDR3, as DNA: TGCGCCAGCAGCGGCAGACAGGGATTTGATGGAAACACCATATATTTT. The rearrangement uses TRBV5-1 and TRBJ1-3; 7 nucleotides agree with TRBD1. Germline CDR1 and CDR2: SGHRS and YFSETQ. V lost 4 bases, J lost 3 bases, and 10 bases stayed unmatched. The length of the CDR3 is 16 residues.

This chain links TRBV30 with TRBJ1-5, with D tentatively TRBD1 (5 bases). The germline gives CDR1 GTSNPN, CDR2 SVGIG (reference sequence). V gave up 2 bases and J gave up 2 bases, with 7 bases separating them. The CDR3 totals 13 residues. This chain's CDR3 is CAWSLQGNQPQHF. The CDR3, as DNA: TGTGCCTGGAGTTTACAGGGCAATCAGCCCCAGCATTTT. Filled out from reference TRBV30 and TRBJ1-5, the complete variable domain reads SQTIHQWPATLVQPVGSPLSLECTVEGTSNPNLYWYRQAAGRGLQLLFYSVGIGQISSEVPQNLSASRPQDRQFILSSKKLLLSDSGFYLCAWSLQGNQPQHFGDGTRLSIL.

This clone has a handful of counts. The CDR3 nucleotides read TGTGCCAGCAGTTACCAAGGGACAGATCTGCGCTATGGCTACACCTTC. Protein product: CASSYQGTDLRYGYTF. V and J are TRBV6-6 and TRBJ1-2; the match to TRBD1 covers 7 bases. V was pared by 2 bases and J by 4 bases, with 10 bases of the junction left unmatched. This CDR3 comprises 16 residues. Germline CDR1 reads MNHNY; CDR2 reads SVGAGI (reference sequence).

The genes are TRBV25-1 and TRBJ2-5; no definite D call. The CDR3 has 14 amino acids. Trimming left V 0 bases short and J 11 bases short, with 16 bases between. Germline V gene data show CDR1 as MGHDK and CDR2 as SYGVNS. This chain's CDR3 is CASSEYPLSPEQYF. The CDR3 DNA is TGTGCCAGCAGTGAATATCCCCTCTCCCCGGAGCAGTACTTC.

V gene TRBV10-3 combines with J gene TRBJ2-1; TRBD2 is a possible D gene (5 bases). The CDR3 length is 19 residues. Germline assignment: CDR1 ENHRY and CDR2 SYGVKD. Between the trimmed V and J ends, which lost 3 bases and 0 bases, there was a span of 21 bases. CDR3 sequence: CAISDGSLGRRLSYNEQFF. The CDR3 bases are TGTGCCATCAGTGACGGTTCGCTAGGAAGGAGGCTCTCCTACAATGAGCAGTTCTTC.

In this sample, this clone turned up once. The gene calls are TRBV29-1 and TRBJ1-4; TRBD1 matches 10 bases. With 6 bases clipped from V and 5 bases from J, the junction kept 3 bases outside the gene matches. The CDR3 extends over 13 amino acids. The germline gives CDR1 SQVTM, CDR2 ANQGSEA. This CDR3 is CSVGTGANEKLFF. The CDR3 DNA sequence: TGCAGCGTCGGGACAGGGGCGAATGAAAAACTGTTTTTT.

The chain couples TRBV7-2 to TRBJ1-2; TRBD1 might be the D (5 bases). V gave up 5 bases and J gave up 8 bases, with 12 bases separating them. The CDR3 is made up of 12 amino acids. Germline assignment: CDR1 SGHTA and CDR2 FQGNSA. The CDR3 DNA is TGTGCCAGCAGCCCGAGACAGAGCGGCTACACCTTC. It is translated as CASSPRQSGYTF.

In this sample, this clone turned up a few times. The chain links TRBV7-9 to TRBJ1-4; D unresolved. The CDR3 spans 13 residues. In germline, CDR1 is SEHNR, CDR2 FQNEAQ (reference sequence). The V end was cut by 5 bases, the J end by 7 bases, with 11 bases between. The CDR3 DNA sequence: TGTGCCAGCAGCCTCGGGTCGGGTGAAAAACTGTTTTTT. This codes for CASSLGSGEKLFF.

The rearrangement uses TRBV4-3 and TRBJ2-1; 7 bases agree with TRBD2. The CDR3 has 16 amino acids. CDR1 is LGHNA and CDR2 is YSLEER in the germline V gene. V shed 8 bases, J shed 4 bases, and the junction held 14 bases outside the gene matches. Here the CDR3 reads CASAPSGGGSYNEQFF. DNA of the CDR3: TGCGCCAGCGCGCCATCGGGGGGAGGGTCTTACAATGAGCAGTTCTTC.

The chain joins TRBV29-1 to TRBJ2-1, with no clear D. Germline CDR1 SQVTM, CDR2 ANQGSEA. Trimming removed 8 bases from V and 3 bases from J, with 17 bases in between. The CDR3 length is 14 residues. CDR3 nucleotides: TGCAGCCCCCCGATCAATAGAGACTACAATGAGCAGTTCTTC. Translated: CSPPINRDYNEQFF.

V gene TRBV29-1 combines with J gene TRBJ1-2, with 10 bases that match TRBD1. This CDR3 is 16 amino acids long. With 0 bases clipped from V and 8 bases from J, the junction kept 12 bases outside the gene matches. From germline, CDR1 is SQVTM and CDR2 ANQGSEA. Written as DNA, the CDR3 is TGCAGCGTTGAAGATCTTGGGGGGACAGGGGTTGGGGGCTACACCTTC. Translation: CSVEDLGGTGVGGYTF.

The chain couples TRBV4-2 to TRBJ2-1; 9 nucleotides agree with TRBD1. This CDR3 spans 16 amino acids. V was pared by 1 base and J by 6 bases, with 7 bases of the junction left unmatched. Germline V lookup: CDR1 LGHNA, CDR2 YNFKEQ. The CDR3 is CASSQAGQGLGNEQFF. In nucleotides, the CDR3 is TGTGCCAGCAGCCAAGCGGGACAGGGTTTGGGCAATGAGCAGTTCTTC.

The V and J genes are TRBV19 and TRBJ2-5; TRBD1 aligns across 7 bases. Looked up from germline, CDR1 is LNHDA and CDR2 is SQIVND (reference sequence). CDR3 length equals 15 residues. Losses at the gene ends were 5 bases for V and 6 bases for J; bases not matched to a gene: 12. CDR3: CASSSSSTGLKTQYF. CDR3 sequence (DNA): TGTGCCAGTAGTTCCAGCTCGACAGGGCTAAAGACCCAGTACTTC.

This clone was picked up one time. This chain uses TRBV10-3 with TRBJ2-7; 8 positions match TRBD2. The length of the CDR3 is 18 residues. Per germline, CDR1 ENHRY and CDR2 SYGVKD. Unmatched junction bases numbered 21, after V lost 4 bases and J lost 7 bases. CDR3 sequence reads: CAISGLTSVTHQGREQYF. CDR3 DNA sequence: TGTGCCATCAGTGGATTGACTAGCGTCACCCACCAGGGGAGGGAGCAGTACTTC.

This clone was counted once. V usage is TRBV18 and J usage is TRBJ2-7; TRBD1 agrees at 10 bases. Germline CDR1 is KGHSH and CDR2 is LQKENI. The CDR3 extends over 13 amino acids. V shed 3 bases and J 5 bases; nucleotides not matched to a gene: 1. The CDR3 region is CASSPDRGDEQYF. The DNA for the CDR3 is TGTGCCAGCTCACCGGACAGGGGGGACGAGCAGTACTTC.

This clone was seen a single time. CDR3 sequence reads: CASSETGAGGELFF. The CDR3 region has the DNA TGCGCCAGCAGTGAGACAGGGGCAGGAGGGGAGCTGTTTTTT. The chain uses TRBV10-1 and TRBJ2-2, with TRBD1 matching 7 bases. Germline-derived CDR1 and CDR2 are WNHNN and SYGVQD (reference sequence). The CDR3 runs 14 residues. V was pared by 2 bases and J by 8 bases, with 5 bases of the junction left unmatched.

V and J are TRBV18 and TRBJ1-4; D possibly corresponds to TRBD1 (6 bases). Germline V gives CDR1 KGHSH, CDR2 LQKENI. The CDR3 extends over 16 amino acids. V lost 3 bases and J lost 8, with 19 bases in between. In DNA, the CDR3 is TGTGCCAGCTCACCCAGTCTCGGGACAATGGGAGAAAAACTGTTTTTT. Amino acids: CASSPSLGTMGEKLFF.

The rearrangement joins TRBV11-2 to TRBJ2-7; D remains unclear. Trimming took off 4 bases at V and 0 bases at J, with 4 bases between the two ends. The CDR3 is made up of 12 amino acids. Germline V gene lookup returns CDR1 SGHAT and CDR2 FQNNGV. CDR3 protein: CASSSNSYEQYF. CDR3 bases: TGTGCCAGCAGCTCCAACTCCTACGAGCAGTACTTC.